These 17 T cell receptor beta chains originate from one sample sequenced in a study of blood T cell repertoires in COVID-19. Using immunoSEQ multiplex PCR, the repertoire was profiled, and TCRdb retains in-frame clones only, with some absent. The data contain about 170,000 clones, more than 70% of them singletons. The material sequenced was PBMCs or T cells enriched from blood (not recorded which). All receptors derive from a woman aged 50 to 65 in a cohort exposed to, infected with or recovered from COVID-19 (not recorded which).

J is TRBJ1-2 and V is TRBV27; 7 bases fit TRBD1. The CDR3 is 17 amino acids. Germline V gene lookup returns CDR1 MNHEY and CDR2 SMNVEV (reference sequence). The junction had 12 bases not matched to a gene; V was cut back by 5 bases and J by 0 bases. In nucleotides, the CDR3 is TGTGCCAGCAGTGCCCGGACAGGACCTAGAACTAACTATGGCTACACCTTC. It codes for CASSARTGPRTNYGYTF.

This chain links TRBV28 with TRBJ2-3; possibly TRBD1 for D (5 bases). Germline V gene data show CDR1 as MDHEN and CDR2 as SYDVKM. Trimming removed 2 bases from V and 0 bases from J, with 9 bases in between. The CDR3 has 15 residues. The DNA for the CDR3 is TGTGCCAGCAGTTTAGACAGAGTTAGCACAGATACGCAGTATTTT. Protein product: CASSLDRVSTDTQYF.

This chain uses TRBV12-3 or TRBV12-4 with TRBJ1-4; possibly TRBD1 for D (6 bases). The CDR3 runs 13 residues. Deletions cut 6 bases from V and 5 bases from J, with 10 bases between. DNA for the CDR3: TGTGCCAGCAGCAACAGGGAAAATGAAAAACTGTTTTTT. It is translated as CASSNRENEKLFF.

The genes are TRBV4-2 and TRBJ2-7; possibly TRBD1 for D (6 bases). The V end was cut by 0 bases, the J end by 2 bases, with 11 bases between. Germline CDR1 LGHNA, CDR2 YNFKEQ. This CDR3 has 15 residues. The CDR3 loop is CASSQDPDSAYEQYF. The CDR3 DNA sequence: TGTGCCAGCAGCCAAGATCCGGACAGCGCCTACGAGCAGTACTTC.

This chain links TRBV6-1 with TRBJ2-1; no reliable D call. This CDR3 spans 16 amino acids. Germline V gene data show CDR1 as MNHNS and CDR2 as SASEGT. Trimming stripped 4 bases from V and 0 bases from J, with 13 bases between. The CDR3 reads CASSGTDSHSYNEQFF. CDR3 DNA sequence: TGTGCCAGCAGTGGTACTGACTCGCACTCCTACAATGAGCAGTTCTTC.

The J gene is TRBJ2-3, the V gene TRBV4-2; TRBD2 matches at 8 bases. Germline V gene data show CDR1 as LGHNA and CDR2 as YNFKEQ. V lost 0 bases and J lost 0; bases outside the gene matches: 5. There are 17 residues in the CDR3. CDR3 in DNA: TGTGCCAGCAGCCAAGAAGGGCGGGGGGTTAGCACAGATACGCAGTATTTT. Encoded protein: CASSQEGRGVSTDTQYF.

The V call is TRBV6-4, the J call TRBJ2-1; TRBD2 might be the D (6 bases). The germline V gene encodes CDR1 MRHNA and CDR2 SNTAGT. Trimming removed 11 bases from V and 8 bases from J, with 19 bases in between. CDR3 length: 13 amino acids. Here the CDR3 reads CASYSGVADEQFF. The CDR3 DNA sequence: TGTGCCTCATACTCGGGAGTAGCGGATGAGCAGTTCTTC.

This chain connects TRBV30 to TRBJ1-4, with D perhaps matching TRBD1 (6 bases). The CDR3 has 16 amino acids. The germline CDR1 and CDR2 sequences are GTSNPN and SVGIG (reference sequence). Trimming cost V 5 bases and J 3 bases, with 19 bases left between them. CDR3 nucleotide sequence: TGTGCCTGGGCTTCGGGGGGGCCCGGGTCTAATGAAAAACTGTTTTTT. Amino acids: CAWASGGPGSNEKLFF.

This clone showed up many times. The chain couples TRBV11-3 to TRBJ2-1; 10 nucleotides agree with TRBD2. CDR3 length: 15 amino acids. The germline gives CDR1 SGHNT, CDR2 YENEEA. Trimming cost V 5 bases and J 3 bases; bases outside gene matches: 4. This chain's CDR3 is CASSPSGGDYNEQFF. CDR3 DNA sequence: TGTGCCAGCAGCCCCAGCGGGGGGGACTACAATGAGCAGTTCTTC.

The rearrangement joins TRBV19 to TRBJ2-5; the match to TRBD2 covers 11 bases. The length of the CDR3 is 17 residues. Germline lookup yields CDR1 LNHDA and CDR2 SQIVND (reference sequence). V lost 0 bases to trimming and J lost 0 bases; unmatched junction nucleotides: 3. The CDR3 sequence is CASSIDMTSGDQETQYF. CDR3 coding DNA: TGTGCCAGTAGTATAGATATGACTAGCGGGGACCAAGAGACCCAGTACTTC.

This clone was seen more than once but under ten times. A read error may produce the germline difference seen at one junction end. The chain recombines TRBV5-1 with TRBJ2-1; 8 bases fit TRBD2. The CDR3 length is 16 residues. Per the germline V gene, CDR1 is SGHRS and CDR2 is YFSETQ. The CDR3 region is CASSLGRGAPGAEQFF. CDR3 nucleotides: TGCGCCAGCAGTTTGGGGCGGGGGGCCCCGGGGGCAGAGCAGTTCTTC.

This chain links TRBV28 with TRBJ2-3; 9 nucleotides line up with TRBD1. The CDR3 contains 15 residues. Germline CDR1 and CDR2: MDHEN and SYDVKM. The V and J ends lost 10 bases and 3 bases, in that order; junction bases with no gene match: 11. The CDR3 bases are TGTGCCATCAAGAGGGACAGGGAGGTGACAGATACGCAGTATTTT. It encodes CAIKRDREVTDTQYF.

This clone turned up a few times. The rearrangement uses TRBV6-5 and TRBJ2-2, with TRBD1 matching over 7 bases. Trimming at V came to 5 bases and at J to 0 bases, leaving 3 bases not matched to a gene. The CDR3 sequence is 15 residues long. The germline gives CDR1 MNHEY, CDR2 SVGAGI. As DNA, the CDR3 is TGTGCCAGCAGTCCCGGGACAGCGAACACCGGGGAGCTGTTTTTT. This gives the protein CASSPGTANTGELFF.

Written as DNA, the CDR3 is TGTGCCAGCAGCGACCCCACTAGCGGGAGTTGGGGTGAGCAGTTCTTC. Its translation is CASSDPTSGSWGEQFF. The gene calls are TRBV9 and TRBJ2-1, with 11 bases identical to TRBD2. CDR3 size: 16 residues. Germline values: CDR1 SGDLS, CDR2 YYNGEE. The trim removed 3 bases at V and 9 bases at J, leaving 11 bases unmatched.

This sequence joins TRBV5-6 and TRBJ2-7; 10 nucleotides align to TRBD1. Germline assignment: CDR1 SGHDT and CDR2 YYEEEE. This CDR3 comprises 17 residues. The J segment lost 4 bases and the V segment lost 0 bases, leaving 10 bases of the junction unmatched. This CDR3 reads CASSLVGSRDRGYEQYF. The CDR3 DNA reads as TGTGCCAGCAGCTTGGTAGGCTCCCGGGACAGGGGTTACGAGCAGTACTTC. The complete variable domain, with remaining parts taken from reference TRBV5-6 and TRBJ2-7, reads DAGVTQSPTHLIKTRGQQVTLRCSPKSGHDTVSWYQQALGQGPQFIFQYYEEEERQRGNFPDRFSGHQFPNYSSELNVNALLLGDSALYLCASSLVGSRDRGYEQYFGPGTRLTVT.

This clone occurred a few times. The J gene is TRBJ1-4, the V gene TRBV28; D unclear. Germline lookup yields CDR1 MDHEN and CDR2 SYDVKM. The CDR3 sequence is 13 residues long. V gave up 5 bases and J gave up 10 bases, with 14 bases separating them. CDR3 residues: CASSLLNRGKLFF. In nucleotides, the CDR3 is TGTGCCAGCAGTCTATTAAACCGAGGAAAACTGTTTTTT.

The V call is TRBV7-9, the J call TRBJ2-7; 10 nucleotides line up with TRBD1. The germline gives CDR1 SEHNR, CDR2 FQNEAQ (reference sequence). V was pared by 4 bases and J by 10 bases, with 10 bases of the junction left unmatched. CDR3 size: 14 residues. CDR3 DNA sequence: TGTGCCAGCAGCTCCCAGATGGACAGGGGGGACCAGTACTTC. Translated, it gives CASSSQMDRGDQYF.